Listed here are 10 T cell receptor beta chains from one sample, sequenced in a study of OX40 agonist ivuxolimab in advanced cancers. Only in-frame clones appear in the TCRdb table, and some are missing; sequencing was by immunoSEQ multiplex PCR. Among 45,000 to 55,000 clones, about four fifths were seen once, and the ten largest hold 0.9% to 1.2%. The sequenced sample was CD4+ or CD8+ T cells sorted from blood, obtained in a trial of the OX40 agonist ivuxolimab. The receptor source for this set is an adult with an advanced solid tumor such as melanoma, head and neck, liver or kidney cancer.

The V call is TRBV21-1, the J call TRBJ2-1; the table's D gene call, TRBD2, was not cross checked with the DNA. TRBV21-1 is given as a pseudogene. This CDR3 spans 14 amino acids. The CDR3 bases are TGTGCCAGCAATGGGACTAGCGGGTACAATGAGCAGTTCTTC. Encoded protein: CASNGTSGYNEQFF.

This clone was counted once. The V and J genes are TRBV28 and TRBJ2-1; D might be TRBD2 (5 bases). Germline V lookup: CDR1 MDHEN, CDR2 SYDVKM. Between the trimmed V and J ends, which lost 5 bases and 2 bases, there was a span of 13 bases. CDR3 length equals 15 residues. The CDR3 spells CASSLRGAAYNEQFF. The CDR3 DNA reads as TGTGCCAGCAGTCTACGGGGTGCGGCCTACAATGAGCAGTTCTTC.

This clone was recorded only once. The CDR3 region is CASSDRVGAPLHF. In DNA form, the CDR3 reads TGTGCCAGCAGCGACAGGGTTGGAGCACCCCTCCACTTT. This chain connects TRBV7-2 to TRBJ1-6, with TRBD1 matching over 7 bases. Germline V gene sequence: CDR1 SGHTA, CDR2 FQGNSA. Trimming removed 5 bases from V and 11 bases from J; junction bases left unmatched: 6. CDR3 size: 13 residues.

The chain couples TRBV4-1 to TRBJ2-7; 10 bases agree with TRBD1. In germline, CDR1 is MGHRA, CDR2 YSYEKL. V lost 0 bases to trimming and J lost 1 base; unmatched junction nucleotides: 9. CDR3 length: 18 residues. The CDR3 bases are TGCGCCAGCAGCCAAGAATTCTCCGGGACAGGGGTATCCTACGAGCAGTACTTC. Protein product: CASSQEFSGTGVSYEQYF.

The chain uses TRBV10-1 and TRBJ2-5, with D perhaps TRBD2 (6 bases). The length of the CDR3 is 20 residues. Germline-derived CDR1 and CDR2 are WNHNN and SYGVQD (reference sequence). Trimming pared 5 bases from V and 3 bases from J, leaving 31 bases between. CDR3 DNA sequence: TGCGCCAGCAGTAGATGGGGGGTGGGCCGGGAGAGTGTGGGTGAAGAGACCCAGTACTTC. It specifies CASSRWGVGRESVGEETQYF.

This clone occurred once. The chain joins TRBV7-3 to TRBJ2-5; D is unclear. The length of the CDR3 is 13 residues. The V end was cut by 3 bases, the J end by 2 bases, with 7 bases between. CDR1 is SGHTA and CDR2 is FQGTGA in the germline V gene. CDR3 residues: CASSLTRQETQYF. The CDR3 DNA is TGTGCCAGCAGCTTGACCAGGCAAGAGACCCAGTACTTC.

The chain employs TRBV7-3 and TRBJ2-1, with D perhaps assigned TRBD1 or TRBD2 (6 bases each). V was shortened by 4 bases and J by 9 bases, with 19 bases between the two germline ends. The CDR3 length is 15 residues. CDR1 and CDR2 (germline): SGHTA, FQGTGA. For the CDR3, the DNA is TGTGCCAGCAGCTCCCTGGGGGGCGCCGATAGTGAGCAGTTCTTC. Translated, it gives CASSSLGGADSEQFF.

J is TRBJ1-2 and V is TRBV10-3; D is possibly TRBD1 (5 bases). Trimming stripped 8 bases from V and 2 bases from J, with 24 bases between. CDR1 and CDR2 from the germline V gene are ENHRY and SYGVKD. The CDR3 loop spans 17 amino acids. The CDR3 region is CAIGGGTPDTPNYGYTF. The CDR3 coding sequence is TGTGCCATCGGGGGAGGGACGCCCGATACTCCAAACTATGGCTACACCTTC.

The V gene is TRBV10-2, the J gene TRBJ2-3; 7 bases align to TRBD1. The CDR3 contains 14 residues. V shed 2 bases and J 1 base; nucleotides not matched to a gene: 0. Germline V gives CDR1 WSHSY, CDR2 SAAADI. CDR3 nucleotides: TGCGCCAGCAGTGAGCAGGGGGGCACAGATACGCAGTATTTT. Protein: CASSEQGGTDTQYF.

Here the CDR3 DNA reads TGTGCCAGTAGTATTACTAGCGGGGCCTACAATGAGCAGTTCTTC. As protein: CASSITSGAYNEQFF. The V gene is TRBV19, the J gene TRBJ2-1, with TRBD2 identical over 10 bases. The ends lost 3 bases at V and 2 bases at J; junction bases unmatched: 1. The CDR3 spans 15 residues. Per the germline V gene, CDR1 is LNHDA and CDR2 is SQIVND (reference sequence).